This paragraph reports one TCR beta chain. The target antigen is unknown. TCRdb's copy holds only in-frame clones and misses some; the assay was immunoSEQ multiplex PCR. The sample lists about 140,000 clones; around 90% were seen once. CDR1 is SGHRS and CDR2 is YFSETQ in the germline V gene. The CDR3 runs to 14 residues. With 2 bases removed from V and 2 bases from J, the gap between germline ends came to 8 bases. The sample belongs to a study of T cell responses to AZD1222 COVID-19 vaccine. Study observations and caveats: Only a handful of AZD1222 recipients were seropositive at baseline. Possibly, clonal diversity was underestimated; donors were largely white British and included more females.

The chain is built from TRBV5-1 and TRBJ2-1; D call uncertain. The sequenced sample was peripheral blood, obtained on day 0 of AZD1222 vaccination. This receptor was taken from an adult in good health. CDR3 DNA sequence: TGCGCCAGCAGCTTAGGATGGACCTACAATGAGCAGTTCTTC. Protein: CASSLGWTYNEQFF.